What follows are 13 T cell receptor beta chains derived from one specimen sequenced in a study of prognosis after radiotherapy for stage I lung cancer. The authors amplified TCR beta CDR3 from genomic DNA using two-round multiplex PCR. Primers were specific to each TRBV and TRBJ gene in first-round PCR. TCRdb analysed the multiplex PCR reads with MiXCR anew, one entry per CDR3 protein. The profile covers over 20,000 distinct CDR3 sequences, with about 34% appearing a single time and 62% taken by the ten largest. The input for sequencing was PBMCs, taken before or after stereotactic body radiation therapy (not recorded which). The source of these receptors is a donor over 45 with non-small cell lung cancer.

V usage is TRBV5-6 and J usage is TRBJ2-3, with 10 bases fitting TRBD2. The CDR3 extends over 15 amino acids. V shed 4 bases, J shed 1 base, and the junction held 3 bases outside the gene matches. The germline gives CDR1 SGHDT, CDR2 YYEEEE. In DNA form, the CDR3 reads TGTGCCAGCAGCCCCGGGACTAGCGGCACAGATACGCAGTATTTT. This encodes CASSPGTSGTDTQYF. The full variable domain, completed using reference TRBV5-6 and TRBJ2-3, is DAGVTQSPTHLIKTRGQQVTLRCSPKSGHDTVSWYQQALGQGPQFIFQYYEEEERQRGNFPDRFSGHQFPNYSSELNVNALLLGDSALYLCASSPGTSGTDTQYFGPGTRLTVL.

As for this clonotype: A read error is likely here: a far larger clone is one base away. The chain combines TRBV6-5 with TRBJ2-7; 7 positions match TRBD1. CDR1 MNHEY and CDR2 SVGAGI come from the germline V gene. The CDR3 runs 14 residues. The V gene end was trimmed by 6 bases and the J gene end by 3 bases; junction bases not matched to a gene: 8. The CDR3 DNA reads as TGTGCCAGCAGACAGACAGGGAATCTCTACGAGCAGTACTTC. It specifies CASRQTGNLYEQYF.

The chain is built from TRBV19 and TRBJ1-1, with D perhaps matching TRBD1 (6 bases). The germline V and J ends were trimmed by 4 bases and 1 base, with 10 bases remaining between them. Germline V lookup: CDR1 LNHDA, CDR2 SQIVND (reference sequence). This CDR3 has 14 residues. The CDR3 nucleotides read TGTGCCAGTAGTAAGAACAGGGAGAACACTGAAGCTTTCTTT. Protein product: CASSKNRENTEAFF.

The gene calls are TRBV7-2 and TRBJ1-2; TRBD1 agrees at 10 bases. This CDR3 region has 17 residues. V gave up 4 bases and J gave up 5 bases; unmatched junction bases: 13. CDR1 and CDR2 from the germline V gene are SGHTA and FQGNSA. CDR3 sequence (DNA): TGTGCCAGCAGCTCAGGACAGCCGGGACAGGGGTCGTATGGCTACACCTTC. This gives the protein CASSSGQPGQGSYGYTF. Full variable domain (missing parts from reference TRBV7-2 and TRBJ1-2): GAGVSQSPSNKVTEKGKDVELRCDPISGHTALYWYRQSLGQGLEFLIYFQGNSAPDKSGLPSDRFSAERTGGSVSTLTIQRTQQEDSAVYLCASSSGQPGQGSYGYTFGSGTRLTVV.

On this clonotype: A far larger clone is one nucleotide away, so this likely arose from a read error. The chain links TRBV7-9 to TRBJ2-7, with a weak D call TRBD2 (6 bases). There are 15 residues in the CDR3. Per germline, CDR1 SEHNR and CDR2 FQNEAQ (reference sequence). Trimming removed 4 bases from V and 0 bases from J, with 13 bases in between. The CDR3 loop is CASSSGAGPSYEQYF. The CDR3, as DNA: TGTGCCAGCAGCTCCGGCGCGGGACCCTCCTACGAGCAGTACTTC.

This clonotype occurred a few times. A much larger clone is a single base away; this may be a read error. The chain recombines TRBV20-1 with TRBJ1-1; no reliable D call. The CDR3 runs to 12 residues. Germline loops: CDR1 DFQATT, CDR2 SNEGSKA (reference sequence). Trimming took 3 bases from V and 3 from J, leaving 8 bases between them. CDR3 residues: CSASGCDTEAFF. The CDR3 bases are TGCAGTGCTAGCGGGTGTGACACTGAAGCTTTCTTT.

This clonotype was picked up a small number of times. The chain links TRBV29-1 to TRBJ1-2; the match to TRBD1 covers 9 bases. V dropped 3 bases and J dropped 4; count of bases not matched to a gene: 6. Germline CDR1 and CDR2: SQVTM and ANQGSEA. This CDR3 has 14 amino acids. In DNA, the CDR3 is TGCAGCGTTGATACTTGGGACAGGGCCTATGGCTACACCTTC. Translated: CSVDTWDRAYGYTF.

V gene TRBV28 combines with J gene TRBJ2-7; 9 positions agree with TRBD2. The CDR3 length is 14 residues. Germline lookup yields CDR1 MDHEN and CDR2 SYDVKM. Trimming cost V 7 bases and J 2 bases; bases outside gene matches: 6. The CDR3 loop reads CASIPSGTPYEQYF. CDR3 nucleotide sequence: TGTGCCAGCATTCCTAGCGGGACTCCCTACGAGCAGTACTTC. Full variable domain (remainder filled in from reference TRBV28 and TRBJ2-7): DVKVTQSSRYLVKRTGEKVFLECVQDMDHENMFWYRQDPGLGLRLIYFSYDVKMKEKGDIPEGYSVSREKKERFSLILESASTNQTSMYLCASIPSGTPYEQYFGPGTRLTVT.

This clonotype has a count of ten or more. This chain connects TRBV11-3 to TRBJ1-1, with D possibly matching TRBD1 (6 bases). Looked up from germline, CDR1 is SGHNT and CDR2 is YENEEA. CDR3 length: 16 amino acids. V lost 0 bases and J 0 bases, leaving 11 bases between the germline ends. This CDR3 is CASSLDWGRVNTEAFF. The CDR3 DNA follows: TGTGCCAGCAGCTTAGATTGGGGGCGGGTGAACACTGAAGCTTTCTTT. The full variable domain, with the rest looked up from reference TRBV11-3 and TRBJ1-1, is EAGVVQSPRYKIIEKKQPVAFWCNPISGHNTLYWYLQNLGQGPELLIRYENEEAVDDSQLPKDRFSAERLKGVDSTLKIQPAELGDSAVYLCASSLDWGRVNTEAFFGQGTRLTVV.

This clonotype was recorded many times. V is TRBV7-9 and J is TRBJ1-6; D perhaps matches TRBD1 (6 bases). V was pared by 0 bases and J by 9 bases, with 15 bases between. CDR1 and CDR2 (germline): SEHNR, FQNEAQ (reference sequence). The CDR3 sequence is 16 residues long. The CDR3 is CASSLADLGGASPLHF. CDR3 DNA: TGTGCCAGCAGCTTAGCGGACCTGGGGGGGGCTTCACCCCTCCACTTT. Variable domain in full (rest from reference TRBV7-9 and TRBJ1-6): DTGVSQNPRHKITKRGQNVTFRCDPISEHNRLYWYRQTLGQGPEFLTYFQNEAQLEKSRLLSDRFSAERPKGSFSTLEIQRTEQGDSAMYLCASSLADLGGASPLHFGNGTRLTVT.

Ten or more counts support this clonotype. This chain links TRBV6-4 with TRBJ1-2; TRBD1 matches 8 bases. Germline trimming cut 5 bases from V and 4 bases from J; bases unmatched to any gene: 9. In germline, CDR1 is MRHNA, CDR2 SNTAGT. The CDR3 consists of 15 residues. CDR3 loop: CASSYARDRSYGYTF. The CDR3 DNA follows: TGTGCCAGCAGTTACGCCCGGGACAGGAGCTATGGCTACACCTTC.

This clonotype has at least ten counts. The chain recombines TRBV15 with TRBJ1-3; D gene unclear. CDR3 size: 15 residues. V lost 0 bases to trimming and J lost 4 bases, with 10 bases between them. Germline V gene data show CDR1 as LNHNV and CDR2 as YYDKDF (reference sequence). CDR3 in amino acids: CATSRDPGKGNTIYF. The DNA of the CDR3 is TGTGCCACCAGCAGAGATCCGGGAAAAGGAAACACCATATATTTT.

This sequence joins TRBV4-2 and TRBJ2-6; 10 bases agree with TRBD2. V lost 4 bases and J lost 0; bases outside the gene matches: 6. Germline V lookup: CDR1 LGHNA, CDR2 YNFKEQ. The CDR3 is 18 residues long. CDR3 bases: TGTGCCAGCAGCCCCAGACTAGCGGGCTACTCTGGGGCCAACGTCCTGACTTTC. Its translation is CASSPRLAGYSGANVLTF.